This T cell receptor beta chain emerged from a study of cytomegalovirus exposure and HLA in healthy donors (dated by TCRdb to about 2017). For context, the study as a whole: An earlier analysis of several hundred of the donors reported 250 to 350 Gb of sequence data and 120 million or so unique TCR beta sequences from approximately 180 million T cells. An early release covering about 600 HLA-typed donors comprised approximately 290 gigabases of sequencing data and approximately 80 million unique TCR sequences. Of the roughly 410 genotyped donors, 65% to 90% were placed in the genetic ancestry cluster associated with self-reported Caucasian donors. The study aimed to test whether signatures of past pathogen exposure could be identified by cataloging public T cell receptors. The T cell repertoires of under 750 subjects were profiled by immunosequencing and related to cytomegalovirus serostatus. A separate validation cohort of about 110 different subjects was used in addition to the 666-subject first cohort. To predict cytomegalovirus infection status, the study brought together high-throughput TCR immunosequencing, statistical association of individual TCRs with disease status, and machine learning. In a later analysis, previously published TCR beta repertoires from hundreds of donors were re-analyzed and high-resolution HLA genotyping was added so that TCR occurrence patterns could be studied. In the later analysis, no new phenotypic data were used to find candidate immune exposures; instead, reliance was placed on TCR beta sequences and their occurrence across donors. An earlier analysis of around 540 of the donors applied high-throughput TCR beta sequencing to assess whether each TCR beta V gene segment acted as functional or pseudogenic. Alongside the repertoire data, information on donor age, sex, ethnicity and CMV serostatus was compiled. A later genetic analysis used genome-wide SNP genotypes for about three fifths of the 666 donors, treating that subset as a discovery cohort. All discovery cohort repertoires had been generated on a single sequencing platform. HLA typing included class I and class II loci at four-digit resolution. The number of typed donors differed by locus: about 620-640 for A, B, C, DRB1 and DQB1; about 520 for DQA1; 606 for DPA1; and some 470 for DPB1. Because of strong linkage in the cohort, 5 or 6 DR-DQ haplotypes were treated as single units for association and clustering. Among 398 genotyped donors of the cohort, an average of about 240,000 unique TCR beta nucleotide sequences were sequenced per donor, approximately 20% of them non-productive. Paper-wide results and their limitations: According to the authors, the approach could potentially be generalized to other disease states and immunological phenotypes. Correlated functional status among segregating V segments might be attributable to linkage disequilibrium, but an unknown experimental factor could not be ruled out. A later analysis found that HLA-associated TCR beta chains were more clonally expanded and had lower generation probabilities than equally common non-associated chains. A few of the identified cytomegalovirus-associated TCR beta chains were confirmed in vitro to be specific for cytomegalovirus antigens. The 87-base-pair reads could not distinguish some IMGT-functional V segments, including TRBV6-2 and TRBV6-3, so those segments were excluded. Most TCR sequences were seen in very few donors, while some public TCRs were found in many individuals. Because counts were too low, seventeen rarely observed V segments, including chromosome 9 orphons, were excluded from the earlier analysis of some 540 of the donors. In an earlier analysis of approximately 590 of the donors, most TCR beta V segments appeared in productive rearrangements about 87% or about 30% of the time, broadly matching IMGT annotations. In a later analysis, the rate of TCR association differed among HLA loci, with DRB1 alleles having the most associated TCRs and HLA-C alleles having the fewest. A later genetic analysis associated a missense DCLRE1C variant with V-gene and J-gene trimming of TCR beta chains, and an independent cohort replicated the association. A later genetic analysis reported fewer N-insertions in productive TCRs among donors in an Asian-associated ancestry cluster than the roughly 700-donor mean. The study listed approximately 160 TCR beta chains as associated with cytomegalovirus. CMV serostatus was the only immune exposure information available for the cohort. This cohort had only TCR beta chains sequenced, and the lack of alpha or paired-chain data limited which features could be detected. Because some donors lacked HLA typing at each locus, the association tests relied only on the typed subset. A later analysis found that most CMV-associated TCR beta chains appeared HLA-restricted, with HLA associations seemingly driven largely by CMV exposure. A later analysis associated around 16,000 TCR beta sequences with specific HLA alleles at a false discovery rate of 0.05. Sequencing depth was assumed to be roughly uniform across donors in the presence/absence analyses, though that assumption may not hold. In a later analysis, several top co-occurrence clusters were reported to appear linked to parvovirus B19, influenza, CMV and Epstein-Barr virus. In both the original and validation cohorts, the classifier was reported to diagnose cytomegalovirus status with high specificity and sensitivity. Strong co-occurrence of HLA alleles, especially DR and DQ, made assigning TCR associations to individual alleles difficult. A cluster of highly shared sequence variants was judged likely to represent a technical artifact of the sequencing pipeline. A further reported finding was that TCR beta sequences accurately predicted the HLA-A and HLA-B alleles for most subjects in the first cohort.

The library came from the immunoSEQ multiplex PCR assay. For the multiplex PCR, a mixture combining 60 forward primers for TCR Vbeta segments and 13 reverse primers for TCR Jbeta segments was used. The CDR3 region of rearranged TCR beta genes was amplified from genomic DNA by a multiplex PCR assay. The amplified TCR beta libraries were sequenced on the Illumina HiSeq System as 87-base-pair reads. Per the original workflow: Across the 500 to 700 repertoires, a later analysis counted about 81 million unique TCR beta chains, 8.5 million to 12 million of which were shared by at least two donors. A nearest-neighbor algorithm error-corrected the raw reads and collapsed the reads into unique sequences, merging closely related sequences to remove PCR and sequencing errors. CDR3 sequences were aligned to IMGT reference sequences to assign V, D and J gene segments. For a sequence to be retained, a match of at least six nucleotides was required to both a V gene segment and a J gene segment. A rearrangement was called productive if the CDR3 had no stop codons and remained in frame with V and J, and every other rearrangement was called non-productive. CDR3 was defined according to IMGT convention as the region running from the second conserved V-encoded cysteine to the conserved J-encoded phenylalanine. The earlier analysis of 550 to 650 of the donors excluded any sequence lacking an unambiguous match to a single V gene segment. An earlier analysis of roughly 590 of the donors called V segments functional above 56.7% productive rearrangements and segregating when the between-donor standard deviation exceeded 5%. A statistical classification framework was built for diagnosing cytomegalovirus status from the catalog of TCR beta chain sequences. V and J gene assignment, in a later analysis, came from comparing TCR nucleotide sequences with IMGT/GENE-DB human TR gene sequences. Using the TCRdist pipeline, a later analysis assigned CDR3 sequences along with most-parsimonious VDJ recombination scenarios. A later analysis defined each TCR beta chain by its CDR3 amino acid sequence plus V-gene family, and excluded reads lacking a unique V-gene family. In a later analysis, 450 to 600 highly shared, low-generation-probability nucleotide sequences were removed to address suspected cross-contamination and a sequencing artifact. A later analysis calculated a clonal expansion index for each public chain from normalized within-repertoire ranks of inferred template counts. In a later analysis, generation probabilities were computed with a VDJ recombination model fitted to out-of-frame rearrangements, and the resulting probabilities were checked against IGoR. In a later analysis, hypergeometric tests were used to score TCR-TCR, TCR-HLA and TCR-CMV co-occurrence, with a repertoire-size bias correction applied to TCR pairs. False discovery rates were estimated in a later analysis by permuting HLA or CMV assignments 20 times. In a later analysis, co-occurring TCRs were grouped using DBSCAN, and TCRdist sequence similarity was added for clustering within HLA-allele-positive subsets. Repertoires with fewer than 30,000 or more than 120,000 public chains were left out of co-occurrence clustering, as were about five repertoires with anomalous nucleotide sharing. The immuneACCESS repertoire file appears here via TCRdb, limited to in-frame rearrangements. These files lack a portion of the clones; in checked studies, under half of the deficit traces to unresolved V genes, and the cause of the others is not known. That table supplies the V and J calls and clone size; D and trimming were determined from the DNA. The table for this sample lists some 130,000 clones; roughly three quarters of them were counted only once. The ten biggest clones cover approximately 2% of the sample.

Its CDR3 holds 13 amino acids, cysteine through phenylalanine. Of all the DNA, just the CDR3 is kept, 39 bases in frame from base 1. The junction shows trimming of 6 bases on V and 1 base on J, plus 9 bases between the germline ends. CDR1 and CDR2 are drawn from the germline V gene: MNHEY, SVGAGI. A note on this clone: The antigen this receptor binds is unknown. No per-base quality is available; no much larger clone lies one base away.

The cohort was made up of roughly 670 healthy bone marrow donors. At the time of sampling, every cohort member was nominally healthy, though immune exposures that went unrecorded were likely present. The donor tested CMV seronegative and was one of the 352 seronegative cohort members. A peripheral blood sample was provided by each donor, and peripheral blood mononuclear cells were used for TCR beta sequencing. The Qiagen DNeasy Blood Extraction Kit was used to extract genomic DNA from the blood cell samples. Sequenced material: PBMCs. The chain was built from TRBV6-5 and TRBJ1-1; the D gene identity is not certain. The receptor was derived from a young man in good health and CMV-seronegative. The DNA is TGTGCCAGCAGCACGGTTGAGAACACTGAAGCTTTCTTT. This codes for CASSTVENTEAFF.